This T cell receptor (beta chain) was sequenced in a study of cytomegalovirus exposure and HLA in healthy donors (dated by TCRdb to 2015 to 2018). General notes on the study: The 500 to 800 repertoires of the first cohort and the 110 or so validation repertoires were produced on the same platform, according to a later analysis. Along with the approximately 670-subject first cohort, a separate validation cohort of approximately 110 different subjects was used. The study aimed to test whether cataloging public T cell receptors could reveal signatures of past pathogen exposure. The study combined high-throughput TCR immunosequencing, statistical association of individual TCRs with disease status, and machine learning to predict cytomegalovirus infection status.

Of note for this clone: Its antigen remains unidentified. Base qualities are not recorded, but no much larger clone differs from it by a single base.

The cysteine opens and the phenylalanine closes a CDR3 of 13 amino acids. The read is trimmed to its CDR3 DNA, 39 bases read in frame from base 1. The CDR1 and CDR2 encoded by the germline V gene are SNHLY and FYNNEI. Ends trimmed: V by 6 bases, J by 6 bases; bases unmatched to a gene: 8. Library preparation employed the immunoSEQ multiplex PCR assay. In the authors' own workflow: A statistical classification framework was developed to diagnose cytomegalovirus status using the catalog of TCR beta chain sequences. As stored in TCRdb, this immuneACCESS dataset retains in-frame rearrangements with V and J assigned. A fraction of the clones does not appear; measured against another copy, unresolved V genes explain less than half of the discrepancy, and the remainder lacks a known reason. D and trimming come from the DNA, and the V and J calls and clone size come from that table. Within this sample are 130,000 to 150,000 clones, with 90% of them counted one time only. The ten largest clones take up less than 8% of the sample.

The donors belonged to the validation cohort of 120 subjects, which was separate from the approximately 700-subject first cohort. Overall study results and their limits: Three of the identified cytomegalovirus-associated TCR beta chains were confirmed in vitro to be specific for cytomegalovirus antigens. Most TCR sequences were seen in very few donors, while some public TCRs were found in many individuals. The classifier was reported to diagnose cytomegalovirus status with high specificity and sensitivity in both the original and validation cohorts. A later analysis had no HLA typing for the validation cohort, so co-occurrence there was scored across all 110 or so repertoires. According to the authors, the approach could potentially be generalized to other disease states and immunological phenotypes. A total of 164 TCR beta chains were listed by the study as associated with cytomegalovirus. Of the cluster scores, roughly 93% were above 0 in a later analysis, which found that TCRs clustered in the first cohort also tended to co-occur in the approximately 130 validation repertoires.

The rearranged segments are TRBV2 and TRBJ2-7; 7 central nucleotides agree with TRBD2. This receptor was taken from a woman in her twenties or thirties in good health and CMV-seropositive. The sequenced sample consisted of PBMCs. The DNA sequence is given as TGTGCCAGCAGACGGGACTACTCGGGCGAGCAGTACTTC. It translates to CASRRDYSGEQYF. The CDR3 plus the reference TRBV2 and TRBJ2-7 genes for the other parts give the full variable domain: EPEVTQTPSHQVTQMGQEVILRCVPISNHLYFYWYRQILGQKVEFLVSFYNNEISEKSEIFDDQFSVERPDGSNFTLKIRSTKLEDSAMYFCASRRDYSGEQYFGPGTRLTVT.